Following are 20 T cell receptor beta chains from one sample sequenced in a study of T cells in Graves' hyperthyroidism and ophthalmopathy. From RNA transcripts, TCR beta CDR3 regions were amplified. A first-round RT-PCR of the TCR CDR3 used the HTBI primer set. TCRdb reprocessed the multiplex PCR reads via MiXCR and lists one record per CDR3 protein. The sample consists of about 400,000 distinct CDR3 sequences, roughly an eighth of them appearing once. The sample consisted of blood. Receptors originate from a man between 50 and 59 years old with Graves' ophthalmopathy.

This clonotype was recorded many times. The chain couples TRBV20-1 to TRBJ2-7; 7 positions agree with TRBD2. The germline V gene has CDR1 DFQATT and CDR2 SNEGSKA (reference sequence). The CDR3 runs 12 residues. V gave up 8 bases and J gave up 5 bases; unmatched junction bases: 9. CDR3 bases: TGCAGTACCCTCCGGGGGGTCCACGAGCAGTACTTC. Its protein product is CSTLRGVHEQYF.

Ten or more counts support this clonotype. This sequence joins TRBV20-1 and TRBJ1-2; D is ambiguous. The V gene's germline CDR1 is DFQATT and CDR2 SNEGSKA (reference sequence). The CDR3 loop spans 15 amino acids. Trimming took off 1 base at V and 5 bases at J, with 17 bases between the two ends. The CDR3 DNA reads TGCAGTGCTAGAGTTTTGGCAGCCCTTCGGTATGGCTACACCTTC. Its translation is CSARVLAALRYGYTF.

The sample holds a few counts of this clonotype. The chain joins TRBV20-1 to TRBJ1-2; TRBD1 matches at 8 bases. The CDR3 is 13 amino acids. Losses at the gene ends were 6 bases for V and 2 bases for J; bases not matched to a gene: 5. The germline gives CDR1 DFQATT, CDR2 SNEGSKA (reference sequence). CDR3: CSARRQGNYGYTF. The CDR3 bases are TGCAGTGCGCGACGACAGGGGAACTATGGCTACACCTTC.

This clonotype was seen ten or more times. The J gene is TRBJ1-2, the V gene TRBV6-1, with D hard to call. The CDR3 covers 14 residues. The ends were cut back, 1 base at V and 4 bases at J, with 10 bases in the middle. Germline V gene lookup returns CDR1 MNHNS and CDR2 SASEGT. CDR3 nucleotide sequence: TGTGCCAGCAGTGAAGGACAAGACTTCTATGGCTACACCTTC. Protein sequence: CASSEGQDFYGYTF.

This clonotype was observed at least ten times. This chain connects TRBV7-9 to TRBJ2-1, with 11 bases lining up with TRBD2. This CDR3 has 15 amino acids. The junction had 8 bases not matched to a gene; V was cut back by 5 bases and J by 8 bases. Germline V gene lookup returns CDR1 SEHNR and CDR2 FQNEAQ (reference sequence). DNA for the CDR3: TGTGCCAGCAGCCCCGGGACTAGCGGTGCATATGAGCAGTTCTTC. Protein sequence: CASSPGTSGAYEQFF. The entire variable domain, with the rest obtained from reference TRBV7-9 and TRBJ2-1, is as follows: DTGVSQNPRHKITKRGQNVTFRCDPISEHNRLYWYRQTLGQGPEFLTYFQNEAQLEKSRLLSDRFSAERPKGSFSTLEIQRTEQGDSAMYLCASSPGTSGAYEQFFGPGTRLTVL.

This chain uses TRBV4-1 with TRBJ1-5; D is uncertain. This CDR3 contains 15 residues. Germline V gene sequence: CDR1 MGHRA, CDR2 YSYEKL. V was shortened by 8 bases and J by 0 bases, with 14 bases between the two germline ends. The CDR3 here is CASGLEQSSNQPQHF. DNA of the CDR3: TGCGCCAGCGGATTAGAGCAGAGTAGCAATCAGCCCCAGCATTTT.

The chain has TRBV6-1 and TRBJ2-1; TRBD1 is a possible D gene (5 bases). Germline V CDR1 and CDR2: MNHNS, SASEGT. The germline V and J ends were trimmed by 5 bases and 6 bases, with 8 bases remaining between them. This CDR3 contains 12 residues. CDR3 residues: CASSWGSNEQFF. The DNA for the CDR3 is TGTGCCAGCAGTTGGGGCTCCAATGAGCAGTTCTTC.

The rearrangement joins TRBV14 to TRBJ2-1; D call uncertain. V dropped 2 bases and J dropped 10 bases, with 6 bases sitting between them. The CDR3 sequence is 11 residues long. Germline loops: CDR1 SGHDN, CDR2 FVKESK. As DNA, the CDR3 is TGTGCCAGCAGCCAAATTTCGGAGCAGTTCTTC. Its protein product is CASSQISEQFF. The full variable domain, in which reference TRBV14 and TRBJ2-1 provide the parts outside the CDR3, is EAGVTQFPSHSVIEKGQTVTLRCDPISGHDNLYWYRRVMGKEIKFLLHFVKESKQDESGMPNNRFLAERTGGTYSTLKVQPAELEDSGVYFCASSQISEQFFGPGTRLTVL.

A single count supports this clonotype. This chain links TRBV7-9 with TRBJ2-2, with 10 bases matching TRBD1. After removal of 10 bases from V and 7 bases from J, the junction contained 6 bases not matched to a gene. Looked up from germline, CDR1 is SEHNR and CDR2 is FQNEAQ (reference sequence). CDR3 length equals 13 residues. This chain's CDR3 is CANGQGVVGELFF. As DNA, the CDR3 is TGTGCCAACGGACAGGGGGTAGTCGGGGAGCTGTTTTTT.

This clonotype was seen at least ten times. The V gene is TRBV3-1, the J gene TRBJ2-7; 12 bases match TRBD2. This CDR3 has 18 amino acids. Per the germline V gene, CDR1 is LGHDT and CDR2 is YNNKEL (reference sequence). After removal of 4 bases from V and 6 bases from J, the junction contained 16 bases not matched to a gene. CDR3 sequence (DNA): TGTGCCAGCAGCCGCATACGAGGGGGACTAGCGGGCCCCGGCGAGCAGTACTTC. It translates to CASSRIRGGLAGPGEQYF.

The sample holds a few counts of this clonotype. The chain links TRBV27 to TRBJ2-1; D is unclear. V was pared by 6 bases and J by 10 bases, with 10 bases between. CDR3 length: 11 residues. The V gene's germline CDR1 is MNHEY and CDR2 SMNVEV (reference sequence). This CDR3 is CASRVGWEQFF. In DNA form, the CDR3 reads TGTGCCAGCAGAGTGGGGTGGGAGCAGTTCTTC.

This clonotype showed up many times. This chain links TRBV7-9 with TRBJ1-5; 8 bases are shared with TRBD1. V dropped 5 bases and J dropped 7; count of bases not matched to a gene: 4. The CDR3 totals 13 residues. CDR1 SEHNR and CDR2 FQNEAQ come from the germline V gene (reference sequence). CDR3 loop: CASSAQGEQPQHF. The CDR3 region has the DNA TGTGCCAGCAGCGCACAGGGGGAACAGCCCCAGCATTTT. Full variable domain (rest looked up from reference TRBV7-9 and TRBJ1-5): DTGVSQNPRHKITKRGQNVTFRCDPISEHNRLYWYRQTLGQGPEFLTYFQNEAQLEKSRLLSDRFSAERPKGSFSTLEIQRTEQGDSAMYLCASSAQGEQPQHFGDGTRLSIL.

In its sample, this clonotype was seen a few times. The chain combines TRBV19 with TRBJ2-7, with D perhaps TRBD2 (6 bases). The V gene's germline CDR1 is LNHDA and CDR2 SQIVND (reference sequence). V lost 6 bases, J lost 2 bases, and 11 bases lay in between. The CDR3 has 13 residues. The CDR3 DNA is TGTGCCAGTAGCGATCCGGGGGCCTACGAGCAGTACTTC. Amino acid sequence: CASSDPGAYEQYF.

The chain recombines TRBV6-2 or TRBV6-3 with TRBJ1-2; 8 nucleotides align to TRBD1. The germline V gene encodes CDR1 MNHEY and CDR2 SVGEGT. CDR3 length: 15 amino acids. V gave up 0 bases and J gave up 4 bases; unmatched junction bases: 4. The CDR3 DNA sequence: TGTGCCAGCAGTTACTCTACGGGACAGGTCTATGGCTACACCTTC. Protein product: CASSYSTGQVYGYTF.

This chain uses TRBV6-5 with TRBJ2-3; TRBD2 matches 8 bases. Germline-derived CDR1 and CDR2 are MNHEY and SVGAGI. This CDR3 contains 16 residues. V dropped 5 bases and J dropped 1; count of bases not matched to a gene: 8. The CDR3: CASSLSGLVGTDTQYF. In DNA, the CDR3 is TGTGCCAGCAGTCTCTCGGGACTAGTCGGCACAGATACGCAGTATTTT.

This clonotype was seen at least ten times. This rearrangement joins TRBV20-1 to TRBJ2-1; 9 nucleotides line up with TRBD2. The CDR3 has 14 residues. Germline V CDR1 and CDR2: DFQATT, SNEGSKA (reference sequence). The ends lost 6 bases at V and 8 bases at J; junction bases unmatched: 11. CDR3 bases: TGCAGTGCACCAAATAGCGGGAGTTTAGATGAGCAGTTCTTC. This codes for CSAPNSGSLDEQFF.

The chain is built from TRBV20-1 and TRBJ1-5, with D unresolved. V lost 6 bases and J 0 bases, leaving 15 bases between the germline ends. This CDR3 spans 15 amino acids. Per the germline V gene, CDR1 is DFQATT and CDR2 is SNEGSKA (reference sequence). The CDR3: CSALKVRNSNQPQHF. The CDR3 nucleotides read TGCAGTGCCCTTAAGGTCAGAAATAGCAATCAGCCCCAGCATTTT.

In its sample, this clonotype was seen many times. This rearrangement joins TRBV28 to TRBJ2-7, with D uncertain. Trimming took off 5 bases at V and 2 bases at J, with 7 bases between the two ends. CDR1 is MDHEN, CDR2 SYDVKM, per germline. This CDR3 has 12 amino acids. The CDR3 spells CASSPRAYEQYF. The CDR3 region has the DNA TGTGCCAGCAGTCCAAGGGCCTACGAGCAGTACTTC.

This clonotype occurred many times. The chain has TRBV29-1 and TRBJ2-5, with D hard to call. This CDR3 has 12 amino acids. Germline values: CDR1 SQVTM, CDR2 ANQGSEA. The V end lost 4 bases, the J end lost 5 bases, and 11 bases lay between the germline ends. The CDR3 sequence: CSVVGLGETQYF. Written as DNA, the CDR3 is TGCAGCGTTGTCGGGCTCGGGGAGACCCAGTACTTC.

This clonotype has at least ten counts. The chain carries TRBV30 and TRBJ2-5; TRBD1 matches 7 bases. With V trimmed by 4 bases and J by 1 base, 6 bases remained unmatched. This CDR3 has 14 amino acids. Germline V gene sequence: CDR1 GTSNPN, CDR2 SVGIG (reference sequence). The CDR3 DNA sequence: TGTGCCTGGAAGGGGGCTGGGCCCCAAGAGACCCAGTACTTC. It yields the protein CAWKGAGPQETQYF.